The 26 T cell receptor beta chains presented below share a single source sample, sequenced in a study of blood T cell repertoires in COVID-19 (dated by TCRdb to between 2020 and 2021). The library was prepared using the immunoSEQ multiplex PCR assay. TCRdb's version of the immuneACCESS table is confined to in-frame rearrangements and falls short of the full clone set. An unresolved V gene accounts for under half of the shortfall where checked; the remainder is of unknown origin. The sample table contains about 430,000 clones; only one count was recorded for 80% to 90% of them. Jointly, the top ten make up 0.9% to 1.2% of the sample. Sequences were obtained from PBMCs or T cells enriched from blood (not recorded which). These receptors came from a man aged 30 to 39 who had recovered from COVID-19.

This clone was seen just once. The genes are TRBV7-2 and TRBJ2-7, with 8 bases matching TRBD1. The CDR3 consists of 14 residues. The V segment lost 1 base and the J segment 6 bases; nucleotides outside the gene matches: 5. The V gene's germline CDR1 is SGHTA and CDR2 FQGNSA. CDR3 bases: TGTGCCAGCAGCTTAGAGGCAGGGGGCTTCGAGCAGTACTTC. Its translation: CASSLEAGGFEQYF.

This chain links TRBV11-2 with TRBJ1-1, with TRBD1 matching over 7 bases. The trim removed 1 base at V and 4 bases at J, leaving 6 bases unmatched. Germline V gene sequence: CDR1 SGHAT, CDR2 FQNNGV. The CDR3 runs 15 residues. The CDR3, as DNA: TGTGCCAGCAGCTTAGTTCCCCAGGGGGGCACTGAAGCTTTCTTT. This encodes CASSLVPQGGTEAFF. The variable domain in full, completed from reference TRBV11-2 and TRBJ1-1, reads EAGVAQSPRYKIIEKRQSVAFWCNPISGHATLYWYQQILGQGPKLLIQFQNNGVVDDSQLPKDRFSAERLKGVDSTLKIQPAKLEDSAVYLCASSLVPQGGTEAFFGQGTRLTVV.

This rearrangement joins TRBV6-5 to TRBJ2-7; TRBD1 matches 9 bases. The germline gives CDR1 MNHEY, CDR2 SVGAGI. V lost 6 bases and J lost 1; bases outside the gene matches: 4. The CDR3 contains 14 residues. The CDR3 reads CASRAGQGSYEQYF. DNA of the CDR3: TGTGCCAGCAGAGCCGGACAGGGGTCCTACGAGCAGTACTTC.

This chain links TRBV28 with TRBJ1-1, with D hard to call. The V gene's germline CDR1 is MDHEN and CDR2 SYDVKM. The length of the CDR3 is 15 residues. Trimming removed 4 bases at V and 3 bases at J, with 15 bases between. This CDR3 reads CASSSFGLEYTEAFF. The CDR3 bases are TGTGCCAGCAGTTCCTTTGGTTTGGAGTACACTGAAGCTTTCTTT. Drawing the rest from reference TRBV28 and TRBJ1-1, the complete variable domain is DVKVTQSSRYLVKRTGEKVFLECVQDMDHENMFWYRQDPGLGLRLIYFSYDVKMKEKGDIPEGYSVSREKKERFSLILESASTNQTSMYLCASSSFGLEYTEAFFGQGTRLTVV.

This clone was seen only once. V usage is TRBV28 and J usage is TRBJ2-1; tentatively, D is TRBD2 (5 bases). This CDR3 is 13 amino acids long. CDR1 is MDHEN, CDR2 SYDVKM, per germline. V lost 5 bases and J 8 bases, leaving 13 bases between the germline ends. Here the CDR3 DNA reads TGTGCCAGCAGTCAGAGAGGGTGGGATGAGCAGTTCTTC. This gives the protein CASSQRGWDEQFF. Filled out from reference TRBV28 and TRBJ2-1, the complete variable domain reads DVKVTQSSRYLVKRTGEKVFLECVQDMDHENMFWYRQDPGLGLRLIYFSYDVKMKEKGDIPEGYSVSREKKERFSLILESASTNQTSMYLCASSQRGWDEQFFGPGTRLTVL.

This sequence joins TRBV4-1 and TRBJ2-7; 8 positions agree with TRBD1. V trimming: 2 bases; J trimming: 0 bases; junction bases outside the gene matches: 3. CDR3 length: 15 residues. Germline-derived CDR1 and CDR2 are MGHRA and YSYEKL. The chain's CDR3 is CASSQRTGGSYEQYF. In DNA form, the CDR3 reads TGCGCCAGCAGCCAACGTACAGGGGGCTCCTACGAGCAGTACTTC.

This clone appeared once. The chain combines TRBV2 with TRBJ2-5; 10 nucleotides line up with TRBD1. From germline, CDR1 is SNHLY and CDR2 FYNNEI. V gave up 9 bases and J gave up 3 bases; unmatched junction bases: 7. The CDR3 has 14 residues. CDR3 sequence reads: CASRQGARKETQYF. In DNA form, the CDR3 reads TGTGCCAGTCGACAGGGGGCGAGGAAAGAGACCCAGTACTTC.

The chain is built from TRBV2 and TRBJ2-3; 9 nucleotides match TRBD2. The germline V gene encodes CDR1 SNHLY and CDR2 FYNNEI. J gave up 1 base and V 6 bases, and 8 bases lay outside the gene matches. The CDR3 loop spans 16 amino acids. Here the CDR3 DNA reads TGTGCCAGCAGGCGTGAGGTAGCGGGAGGCACAGATACGCAGTATTTT. It encodes CASRREVAGGTDTQYF.

This rearrangement joins TRBV5-4 to TRBJ2-7; D gene uncertain. Germline CDR1 reads SGHNT; CDR2 reads YYREEE (reference sequence). This CDR3 comprises 13 residues. Trimming pared 0 bases from V and 3 bases from J, leaving 7 bases between. This chain's CDR3 is CASSLDKIYEQYF. The DNA for the CDR3 is TGTGCCAGCAGCTTGGACAAAATCTACGAGCAGTACTTC.

The rearrangement links TRBV18 to TRBJ2-5, with D possibly matching TRBD1 (6 bases). CDR1 and CDR2 (germline): KGHSH, LQKENI. The CDR3 consists of 15 residues. Trimming shortened V by 6 bases and J by 7 bases, and 21 bases separated the two germline ends. CDR3 loop: CASSPTGTTTGTQYF. Here the CDR3 DNA reads TGTGCCAGCTCTCCCACCGGGACAACCACCGGGACCCAGTACTTC. Using reference TRBV18 and TRBJ2-5 for the parts outside the CDR3, the full variable domain is NAGVMQNPRHLVRRRGQEARLRCSPMKGHSHVYWYRQLPEEGLKFMVYLQKENIIDESGMPKERFSAEFPKEGPSILRIQQVVRGDSAAYFCASSPTGTTTGTQYFGPGTRLLVL.

The rearrangement joins TRBV12-3 or TRBV12-4 to TRBJ2-7, with TRBD1 matching 8 bases. The CDR3 is 13 residues long. Trimming cost V 8 bases and J 2 bases; bases outside gene matches: 5. The CDR3 reads CASQDRVTYEQYF. CDR3 bases: TGTGCCAGCCAGGACAGGGTGACCTACGAGCAGTACTTC.

This clone was picked up a small number of times. As DNA, the CDR3 is TGTGCCAGCAGTGACCTCGAGGGCGGCAATCAGCCCCAGCATTTT. This gives the protein CASSDLEGGNQPQHF. The gene calls are TRBV6-1 and TRBJ1-5; no clear D. The V and J ends lost 3 bases and 2 bases respectively, with 11 bases between them. The CDR3 is 15 residues long. Germline-derived CDR1 and CDR2 are MNHNS and SASEGT.

The V and J genes are TRBV12-3 or TRBV12-4 and TRBJ2-5; D ambiguous. Trimming shortened V by 3 bases and J by 9 bases, and 11 bases separated the two germline ends. CDR3 length: 12 amino acids. The CDR3 protein is CASSFSLSSQYF. The CDR3 region has the DNA TGTGCCAGCAGTTTTAGTTTGAGTTCCCAGTACTTC.

As to this clone: Different DNA sequences within this sample yield the same CDR3. The V call is TRBV5-1, the J call TRBJ1-2, with 8 bases aligning to TRBD1. The germline gives CDR1 SGHRS, CDR2 YFSETQ. The V segment lost 2 bases and the J segment 3 bases; nucleotides outside the gene matches: 3. This CDR3 has 14 amino acids. The CDR3 region is CASSLGQGDYGYTF. CDR3 nucleotide sequence: TGCGCCAGCAGCTTAGGACAGGGAGACTATGGCTACACCTTC.

The chain has TRBV2 and TRBJ1-6; 8 bases are a match to TRBD1. The ends lost 5 bases at V and 9 bases at J; junction bases unmatched: 6. The CDR3 loop spans 14 amino acids. In germline, CDR1 is SNHLY, CDR2 FYNNEI. The CDR3 spells CASSNGQGRSPLHF. The CDR3 coding sequence is TGTGCCAGCAGTAACGGACAGGGTCGTTCACCCCTCCACTTT.

Worth noting for this clone: At the DNA level, this CDR3 is encoded by other sequences in the same sample as well. V gene TRBV12-3 or TRBV12-4 combines with J gene TRBJ1-5; D is possibly TRBD1 (5 bases). V dropped 3 bases and J dropped 5 bases, with 8 bases sitting between them. The CDR3 length is 13 residues. CDR3 DNA sequence: TGTGCCAGCAGTTTGCGGGGGGATCAGCCCCAGCATTTT. It codes for CASSLRGDQPQHF.

The V call is TRBV10-2, the J call TRBJ2-5; D is unresolved. V dropped 0 bases and J dropped 5 bases, with 13 bases sitting between them. Germline CDR1 is WSHSY and CDR2 is SAAADI. This CDR3 is 15 amino acids long. This chain's CDR3 is CASSESQATAETQYF. In nucleotides, the CDR3 is TGCGCCAGCAGTGAGTCTCAGGCTACGGCCGAGACCCAGTACTTC.

This chain uses TRBV28 with TRBJ2-6; D gene unclear. V shed 6 bases and J shed 0 bases, with 6 bases lying between them. There are 14 residues in the CDR3. CDR1 and CDR2 from the germline V gene are MDHEN and SYDVKM. CDR3 amino acids: CASRSGSGANVLTF. In nucleotides, the CDR3 is TGTGCCAGCAGGTCGGGCTCTGGGGCCAACGTCCTGACTTTC.

V gene TRBV28 combines with J gene TRBJ2-7; 9 nucleotides match TRBD1. This CDR3 is built from 14 residues. Germline V gene lookup returns CDR1 MDHEN and CDR2 SYDVKM. J was trimmed by 4 bases and V by 6 bases; bases with no gene match: 7. The CDR3 nucleotides read TGTGCCAGCAGCCCCGGGACAGGGCGGTACGAGCAGTACTTC. It specifies CASSPGTGRYEQYF.

Here the CDR3 reads CASSLVANTGELFF. The DNA of the CDR3 is TGTGCCAGCAGCTTAGTAGCGAACACCGGGGAGCTGTTTTTT. The chain employs TRBV13 and TRBJ2-2, with D unclear. The CDR3 loop spans 14 amino acids. Germline V gene data show CDR1 as PRHDT and CDR2 as FYEKMQ (reference sequence). V lost 1 base and J lost 0, with 3 bases in between.

This clone appeared a few times. V and J are TRBV3-1 (or the pseudogene TRBV3-2) and TRBJ2-2; D is uncertain. CDR1 is LGHDT and CDR2 is YNNKEL in the germline V gene (reference sequence). This CDR3 is built from 12 residues. The V end lost 3 bases, the J end lost 4 bases, and 3 bases lay between the germline ends. CDR3 amino acids: CASSHSTGELFF. CDR3 DNA sequence: TGTGCCAGCAGCCACAGCACCGGGGAGCTGTTTTTT.

The chain employs TRBV19 and TRBJ2-7; TRBD2 agrees at 7 bases. Trimming at V came to 5 bases and at J to 6 bases, leaving 7 bases not matched to a gene. This CDR3 is 13 amino acids long. Germline-derived CDR1 and CDR2 are LNHDA and SQIVND (reference sequence). In DNA, the CDR3 is TGTGCCAGTAGTGGGGGGGATCGGCTCGAGCAGTACTTC. This gives the protein CASSGGDRLEQYF.

V and J are TRBV2 and TRBJ1-2; no reliable D call. V lost 6 bases and J lost 5, with 16 bases in between. Looked up from germline, CDR1 is SNHLY and CDR2 is FYNNEI. The CDR3 runs to 14 residues. Here the CDR3 DNA reads TGTGCCAGCAGGCAGACAACTGTTTTATATGGCTACACCTTC. This translates into CASRQTTVLYGYTF.

In nucleotides, the CDR3 is TGTGCCTGGAGTCTTGGCTTCAGGGAGACCCAGTACTTC. It yields the protein CAWSLGFRETQYF. This chain links TRBV30 with TRBJ2-5; unclear D gene. CDR3 length equals 13 residues. Germline V gene lookup returns CDR1 GTSNPN and CDR2 SVGIG (reference sequence). The V end was cut by 2 bases, the J end by 5 bases, with 12 bases between.

The chain is built from TRBV7-6 and TRBJ2-1, with 7 bases matching TRBD2. V was clipped by 5 bases and J by 6 bases; unmatched bases: 13. CDR3 length: 16 residues. Germline-derived CDR1 and CDR2 are SGHVS and FNYEAQ. The CDR3 loop reads CASSPWGSGVGNEQFF. CDR3 bases: TGTGCCAGCAGCCCCTGGGGCAGCGGGGTAGGCAATGAGCAGTTCTTC.

The rearrangement joins TRBV5-1 to TRBJ2-2; 7 nucleotides match TRBD1. With V trimmed by 4 bases and J by 1 base, 4 bases remained unmatched. Per the germline V gene, CDR1 is SGHRS and CDR2 is YFSETQ. The CDR3 runs 15 residues. CDR3 residues: CASSQRTGNTGELFF. The CDR3 DNA reads as TGCGCCAGCAGCCAAAGGACAGGGAACACCGGGGAGCTGTTTTTT.